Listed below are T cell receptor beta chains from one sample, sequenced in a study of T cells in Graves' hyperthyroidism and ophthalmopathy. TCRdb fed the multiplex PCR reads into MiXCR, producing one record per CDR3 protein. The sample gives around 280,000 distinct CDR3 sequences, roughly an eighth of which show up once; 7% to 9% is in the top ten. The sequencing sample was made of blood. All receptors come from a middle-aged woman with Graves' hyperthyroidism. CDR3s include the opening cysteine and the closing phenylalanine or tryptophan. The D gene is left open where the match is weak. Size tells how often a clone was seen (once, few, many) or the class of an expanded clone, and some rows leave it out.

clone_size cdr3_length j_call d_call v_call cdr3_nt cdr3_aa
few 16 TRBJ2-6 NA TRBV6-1 TGTGCCGCCCGGACGGGAATTTTTAGTGGGGCCAGCGTCCTGACTTTC CAARTGIFSGASVLTF
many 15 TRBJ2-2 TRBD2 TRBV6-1 TGTGCCAGCAGTGCCAGCGGGAGAAACGGCGGGGAGCTGTTTTTT CASSASGRNGGELFF
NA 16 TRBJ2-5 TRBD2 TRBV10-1 TGCGCCAGCAGAGCCCCGACTAGCGGACTCCAAGAGACCCAGTACTTC CASRAPTSGLQETQYF
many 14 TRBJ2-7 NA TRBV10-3 TGTGCCACCTCGGTAGGGGAATTATCCTACGAGCAGTACTTC CATSVGELSYEQYF
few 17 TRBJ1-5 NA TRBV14 TGTGCCAGCAGCCAAGATGAACAGCTCTATAGCAATCAGCCCCAGCATTTT CASSQDEQLYSNQPQHF
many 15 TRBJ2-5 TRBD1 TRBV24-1 TGTGCCACCAACTCCGGGACAGGGGGTCGAGAGACCCAGTACTTC CATNSGTGGRETQYF
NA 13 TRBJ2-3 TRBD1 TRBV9 TGTGCCAGCAGCGTGACAGGGGAGGATACGCAGTATTTT CASSVTGEDTQYF
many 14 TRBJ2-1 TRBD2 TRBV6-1 TGTGCCAGCAGTCCTAGCGGGACATGGGATGAGCAGTTCTTC CASSPSGTWDEQFF
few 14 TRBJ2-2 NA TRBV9 TGTGCCAGCAGCCCGAGCCCAAACACCGGGGAGCTGTTTTTT CASSPSPNTGELFF
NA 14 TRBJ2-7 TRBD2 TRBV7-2 TGTGCCAGCAGCTTAGACGGGACTAACTACGAGCAGTACTTC CASSLDGTNYEQYF
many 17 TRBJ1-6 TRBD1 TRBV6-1 TGTGCCAGCACCCGAGCCCGGACAGGCTACGGTAATTCACCCCTCCACTTT CASTRARTGYGNSPLHF
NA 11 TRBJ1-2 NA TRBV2 TGTGCCAGCAGTGAAAGGGGGGGCTACACCTTC CASSERGGYTF
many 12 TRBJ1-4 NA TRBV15 TGTGCCACCAGCAGAGGGACTGAAAAACTGTTTTTT CATSRGTEKLFF
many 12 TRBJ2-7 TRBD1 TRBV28 TGTGCCAGCAGTTGGACAGGGAACGAGCAGTACTTC CASSWTGNEQYF
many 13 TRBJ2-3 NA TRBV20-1 TGCAGTGCTCCCAAACAGGGACCAGATACGCAGTATTTT CSAPKQGPDTQYF
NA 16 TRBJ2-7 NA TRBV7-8 TGTGCCAGCAGCCCCCTCGGCAGGGTATCCTCCCACGAGCAGTACTTC CASSPLGRVSSHEQYF
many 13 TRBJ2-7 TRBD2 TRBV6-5 TGTGCCAGCAGTTACCAGCGGGAGTACGAGCAGTACTTC CASSYQREYEQYF
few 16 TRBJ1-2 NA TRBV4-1 TGCGCCAGCAGCCAAGATTTAGCAGTCTCGCGCTATGGTTACACCTTC CASSQDLAVSRYGYTF
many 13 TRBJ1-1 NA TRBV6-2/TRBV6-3 TGTGCCAGCATCGGACCCAGCCGAACTGAAGCTTTCTTT CASIGPSRTEAFF
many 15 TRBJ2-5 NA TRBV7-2 TGTGCCAGCAGCCGATCACGGACGGGTAGAGAGACCCAGTACTTC CASSRSRTGRETQYF
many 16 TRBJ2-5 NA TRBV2 TGTGCCAGCAGTGAGACCGACCCAGGGTACCAAGAGACCCAGTACTTC CASSETDPGYQETQYF
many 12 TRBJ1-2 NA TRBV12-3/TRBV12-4 TGTGCCAGCAGTTCCGGGGTCCATGGCTACACCTTC CASSSGVHGYTF
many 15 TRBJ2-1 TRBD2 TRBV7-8 TGTGCCAGCAGCTTTTGGCGGGAGTTGAACAATGAGCAGTTCTTC CASSFWRELNNEQFF
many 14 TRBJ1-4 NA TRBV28 TGTGCCAGCAGGAACGGGCAGGGTAATGAAAAACTGTTTTTT CASRNGQGNEKLFF
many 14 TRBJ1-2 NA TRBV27 TGTGCCAGCAGTTTAAATGGGGGACGCGATGGCTACACCTTC CASSLNGGRDGYTF
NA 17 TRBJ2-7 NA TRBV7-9 TGTGCCAGCAGCTTAGCCCTCCGGGACTTTAGCTCCTACGAGCAGTACTTC CASSLALRDFSSYEQYF
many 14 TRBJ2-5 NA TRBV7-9 TGTGCCAGCACCATGAGGGGCAAGCAAGAGACCCAGTACTTC CASTMRGKQETQYF
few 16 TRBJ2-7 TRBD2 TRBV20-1 TGCAGTGCTAGTCTCGTAGCAGCGGGAGAATCCTACGAGCAGTACTTC CSASLVAAGESYEQYF